This TCR beta chain originates from a study of T-cell memory formation after mild COVID-19. Findings and limits, study-wide: CM and EM subsets held most contracting CD4+ clones; EMRA held CD8+ ones.

MiXCR was run by TCRdb on the 5' RACE reads, yielding one entry per CDR3 protein. There are about 470,000 distinct CDR3 sequences in the sample; 15% to 20% occur only once, and roughly an eighth lies in the top ten. This CDR3 comprises 13 residues. Germline assignment: CDR1 MNHNY and CDR2 SVGAGI (reference sequence). Trimming shortened V by 10 bases and J by 6 bases, and 16 bases separated the two germline ends. In regard to this clonotype: The antigen is not known.

The sample consisted of PBMCs or a T cell subset sorted from them (not recorded which). This TCR was sampled from an adult woman who had mild COVID-19 (a few samples of this study predate the infection). Cell type and time point are not known. J is TRBJ2-1 and V is TRBV6-6; no reliable D call. In DNA, the CDR3 is TGTGCCACCGACTTGGCAGGCAGCAATGAGCAGTTCTTC. This codes for CATDLAGSNEQFF.